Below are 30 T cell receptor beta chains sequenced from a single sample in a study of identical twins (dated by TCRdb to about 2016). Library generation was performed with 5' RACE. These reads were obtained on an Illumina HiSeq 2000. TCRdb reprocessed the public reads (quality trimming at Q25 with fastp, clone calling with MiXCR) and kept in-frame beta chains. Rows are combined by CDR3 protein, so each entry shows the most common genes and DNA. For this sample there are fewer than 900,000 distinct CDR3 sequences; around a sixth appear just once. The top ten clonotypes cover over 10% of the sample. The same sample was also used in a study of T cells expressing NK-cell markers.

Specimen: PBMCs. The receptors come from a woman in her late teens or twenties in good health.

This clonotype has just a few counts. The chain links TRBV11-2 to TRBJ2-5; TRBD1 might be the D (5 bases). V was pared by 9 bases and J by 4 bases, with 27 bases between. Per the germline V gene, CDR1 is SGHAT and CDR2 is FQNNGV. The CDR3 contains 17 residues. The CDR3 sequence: CASGAGLVQAFGETQYF. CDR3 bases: TGTGCCAGTGGGGCAGGTTTGGTCCAGGCCTTTGGAGAGACCCAGTACTTC.

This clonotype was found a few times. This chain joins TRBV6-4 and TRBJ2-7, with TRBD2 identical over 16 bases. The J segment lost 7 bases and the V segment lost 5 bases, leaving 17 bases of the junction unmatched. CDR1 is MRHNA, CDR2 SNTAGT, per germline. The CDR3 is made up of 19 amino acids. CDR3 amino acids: CASSRLGTSGRASRGEQYF. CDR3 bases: TGTGCCAGCAGTCGACTCGGGACTAGCGGGAGGGCCTCAAGGGGGGAGCAGTACTTC.

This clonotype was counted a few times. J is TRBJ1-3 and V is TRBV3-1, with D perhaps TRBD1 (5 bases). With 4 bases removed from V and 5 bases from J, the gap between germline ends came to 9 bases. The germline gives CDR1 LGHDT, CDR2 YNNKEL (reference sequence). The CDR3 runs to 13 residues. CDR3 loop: CASSLWDRNTIYF. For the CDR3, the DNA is TGTGCCAGCAGCCTTTGGGACCGAAACACCATATATTTT.

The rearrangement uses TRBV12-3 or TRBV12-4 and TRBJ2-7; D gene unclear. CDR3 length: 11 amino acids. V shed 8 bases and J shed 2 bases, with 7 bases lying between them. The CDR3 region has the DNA TGTGCCAGCGGTAAACCCTACGAGCAGTACTTC. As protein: CASGKPYEQYF.

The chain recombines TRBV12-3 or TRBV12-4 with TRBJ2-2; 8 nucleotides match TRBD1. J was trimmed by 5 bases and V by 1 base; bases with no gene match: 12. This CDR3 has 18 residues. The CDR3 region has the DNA TGTGCCAGCAGTTTAGGGCAGGGGGCGGTTCGAATTACCGGGGAGCTGTTTTTT. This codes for CASSLGQGAVRITGELFF.

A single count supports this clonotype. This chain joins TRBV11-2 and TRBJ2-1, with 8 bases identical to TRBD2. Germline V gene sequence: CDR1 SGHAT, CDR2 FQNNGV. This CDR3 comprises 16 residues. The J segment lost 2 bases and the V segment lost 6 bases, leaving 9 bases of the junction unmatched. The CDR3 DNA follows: TGTGCCAGCAGTAGGCCCGGGACTAGGACCTACAATGAGCAGTTCTTC. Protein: CASSRPGTRTYNEQFF.

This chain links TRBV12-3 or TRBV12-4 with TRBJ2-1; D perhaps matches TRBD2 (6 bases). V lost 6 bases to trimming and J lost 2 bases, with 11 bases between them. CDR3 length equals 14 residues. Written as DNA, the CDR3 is TGTGCCAGCAGCCGGGAGCCCACCTACAATGAGCAGTTCTTC. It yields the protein CASSREPTYNEQFF.

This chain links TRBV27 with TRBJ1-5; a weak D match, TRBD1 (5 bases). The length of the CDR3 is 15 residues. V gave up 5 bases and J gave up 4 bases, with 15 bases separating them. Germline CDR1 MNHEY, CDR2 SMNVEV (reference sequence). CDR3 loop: CASSQYGGINQPQHF. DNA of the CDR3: TGTGCCAGCAGTCAATATGGGGGGATAAATCAGCCCCAGCATTTT.

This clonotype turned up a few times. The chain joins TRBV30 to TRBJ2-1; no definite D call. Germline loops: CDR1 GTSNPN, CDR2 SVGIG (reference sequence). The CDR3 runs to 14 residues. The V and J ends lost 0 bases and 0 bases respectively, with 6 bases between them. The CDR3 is CAWSVPLSYNEQFF. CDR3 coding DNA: TGTGCCTGGAGTGTACCCCTCTCCTACAATGAGCAGTTCTTC.

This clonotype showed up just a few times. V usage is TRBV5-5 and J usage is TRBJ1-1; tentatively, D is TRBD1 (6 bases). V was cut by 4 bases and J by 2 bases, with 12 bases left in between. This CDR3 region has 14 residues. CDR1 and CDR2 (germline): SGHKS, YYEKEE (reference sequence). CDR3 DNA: TGTGCCAGCAGCCGGGACACGACTAACACTGAAGCTTTCTTT. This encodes CASSRDTTNTEAFF.

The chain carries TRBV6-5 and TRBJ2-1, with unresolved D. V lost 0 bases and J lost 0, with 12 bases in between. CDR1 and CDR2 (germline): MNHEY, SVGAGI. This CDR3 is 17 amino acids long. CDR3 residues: CASSYSILAYSYNEQFF. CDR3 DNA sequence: TGTGCCAGCAGTTACTCGATCTTGGCCTACTCCTACAATGAGCAGTTCTTC.

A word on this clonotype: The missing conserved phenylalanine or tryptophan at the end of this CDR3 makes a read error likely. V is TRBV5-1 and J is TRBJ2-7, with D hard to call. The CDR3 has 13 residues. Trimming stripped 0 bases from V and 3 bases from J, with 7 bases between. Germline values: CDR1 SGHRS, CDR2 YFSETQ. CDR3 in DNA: TGCGCCAGCAGCTTGGGGAGTCGCTACGAGCAGTACTCC. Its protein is CASSLGSRYEQYS.

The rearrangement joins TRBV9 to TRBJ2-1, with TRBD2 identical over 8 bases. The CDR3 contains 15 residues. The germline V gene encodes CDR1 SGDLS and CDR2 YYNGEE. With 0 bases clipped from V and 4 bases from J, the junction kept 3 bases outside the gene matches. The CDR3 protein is CASSVGSGDYNEQFF. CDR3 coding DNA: TGTGCCAGCAGCGTAGGTAGCGGGGATTACAATGAGCAGTTCTTC.

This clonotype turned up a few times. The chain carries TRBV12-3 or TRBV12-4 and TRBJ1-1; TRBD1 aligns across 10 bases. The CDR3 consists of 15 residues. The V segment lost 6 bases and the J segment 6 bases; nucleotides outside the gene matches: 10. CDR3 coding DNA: TGTGCCAGCAGCCGAACCGACAGGGGGCCGGCTGAAGCTTTCTTT. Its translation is CASSRTDRGPAEAFF.

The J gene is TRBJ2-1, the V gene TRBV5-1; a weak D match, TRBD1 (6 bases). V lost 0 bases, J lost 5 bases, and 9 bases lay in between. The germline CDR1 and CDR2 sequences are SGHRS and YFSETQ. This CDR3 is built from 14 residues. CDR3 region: CASSLGQVNNEQFF. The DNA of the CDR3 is TGCGCCAGCAGCTTGGGACAGGTCAACAATGAGCAGTTCTTC.

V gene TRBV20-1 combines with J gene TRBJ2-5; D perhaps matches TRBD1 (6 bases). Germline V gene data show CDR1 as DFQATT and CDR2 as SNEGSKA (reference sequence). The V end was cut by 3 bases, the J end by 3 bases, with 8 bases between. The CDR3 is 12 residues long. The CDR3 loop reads CSASEGEETQYF. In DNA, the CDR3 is TGCAGTGCTAGTGAGGGGGAAGAGACCCAGTACTTC.

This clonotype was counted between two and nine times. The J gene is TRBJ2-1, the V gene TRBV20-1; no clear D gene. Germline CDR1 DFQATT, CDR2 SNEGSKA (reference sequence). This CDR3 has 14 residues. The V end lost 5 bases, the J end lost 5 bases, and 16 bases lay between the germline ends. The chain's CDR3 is CSAVRASRHNEQFF. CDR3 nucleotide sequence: TGCAGTGCTGTAAGGGCTAGTCGACACAATGAGCAGTTCTTC.

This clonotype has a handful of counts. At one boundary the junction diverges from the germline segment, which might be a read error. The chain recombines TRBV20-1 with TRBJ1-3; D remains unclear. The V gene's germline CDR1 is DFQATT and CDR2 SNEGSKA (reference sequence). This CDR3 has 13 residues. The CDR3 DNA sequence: TGCAGTGCTCTAGTGCGGAGTGGAAACACTATATATTTT. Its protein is CSALVRSGNTIYF.

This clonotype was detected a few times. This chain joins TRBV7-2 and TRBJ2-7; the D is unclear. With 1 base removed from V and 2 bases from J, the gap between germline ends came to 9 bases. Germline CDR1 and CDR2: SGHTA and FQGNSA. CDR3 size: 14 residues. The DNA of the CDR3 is TGTGCCAGCAGCTTAGAACCGGACCCCTACGAGCAGTACTTC. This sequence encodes CASSLEPDPYEQYF.

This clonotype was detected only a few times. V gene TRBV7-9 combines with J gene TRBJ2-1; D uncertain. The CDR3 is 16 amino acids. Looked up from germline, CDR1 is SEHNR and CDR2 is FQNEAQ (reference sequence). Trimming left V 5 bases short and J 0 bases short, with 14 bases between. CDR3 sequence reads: CASSERKDRSYNEQFF. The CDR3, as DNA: TGTGCCAGCAGCGAACGTAAGGACCGCTCCTACAATGAGCAGTTCTTC.

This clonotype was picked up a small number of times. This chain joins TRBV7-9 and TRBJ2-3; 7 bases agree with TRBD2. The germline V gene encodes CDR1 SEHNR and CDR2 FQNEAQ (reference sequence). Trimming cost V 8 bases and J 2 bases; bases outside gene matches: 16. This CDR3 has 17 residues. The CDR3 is CASLGGTGTHYTDTQYF. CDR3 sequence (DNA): TGTGCCAGCTTGGGGGGGACCGGGACGCACTACACAGATACGCAGTATTTT.

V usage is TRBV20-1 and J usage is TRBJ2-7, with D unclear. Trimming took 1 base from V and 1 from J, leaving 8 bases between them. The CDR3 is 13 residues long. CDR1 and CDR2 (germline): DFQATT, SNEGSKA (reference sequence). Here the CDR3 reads CSARGPDSYEQYF. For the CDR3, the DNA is TGCAGTGCTAGAGGGCCAGATTCCTACGAGCAGTACTTC.

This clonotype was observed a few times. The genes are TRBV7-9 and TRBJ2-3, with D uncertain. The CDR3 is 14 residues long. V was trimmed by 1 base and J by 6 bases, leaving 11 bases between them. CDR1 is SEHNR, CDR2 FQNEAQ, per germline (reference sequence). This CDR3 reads CASSLGWVWDTQYF. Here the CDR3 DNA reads TGTGCCAGCAGCTTAGGCTGGGTCTGGGATACGCAGTATTTT.

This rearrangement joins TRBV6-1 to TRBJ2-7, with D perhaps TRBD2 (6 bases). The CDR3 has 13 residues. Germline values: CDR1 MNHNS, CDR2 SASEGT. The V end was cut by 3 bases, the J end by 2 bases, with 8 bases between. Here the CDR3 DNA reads TGTGCCAGCAGTGAGGTAGCGGCCTACGAGCAGTACTTC. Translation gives CASSEVAAYEQYF.

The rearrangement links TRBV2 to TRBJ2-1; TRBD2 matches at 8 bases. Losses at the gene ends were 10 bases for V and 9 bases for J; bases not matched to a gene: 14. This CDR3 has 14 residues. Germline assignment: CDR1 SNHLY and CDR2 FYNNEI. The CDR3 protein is CAKAGGGGKGEQFF. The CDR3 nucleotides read TGTGCCAAAGCCGGTGGCGGGGGGAAGGGTGAGCAGTTCTTC.

As DNA, the CDR3 is TGCGCCAGCAGCCCCACGAGGGTTTCCGGGGAGCTGTTTTTT. Its translation is CASSPTRVSGELFF. The chain links TRBV4-3 to TRBJ2-2, with D perhaps matching TRBD2 (5 bases). The CDR3 consists of 14 residues. CDR1 is LGHNA, CDR2 YSLEER, per germline. The V end lost 4 bases, the J end lost 6 bases, and 12 bases lay between the germline ends.

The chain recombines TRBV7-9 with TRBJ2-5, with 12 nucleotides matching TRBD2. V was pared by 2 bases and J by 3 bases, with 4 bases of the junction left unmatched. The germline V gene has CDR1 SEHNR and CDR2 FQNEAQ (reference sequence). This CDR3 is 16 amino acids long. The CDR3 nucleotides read TGTGCCAGCAGCTTACCTAGCGGGAGGGCCGAAGAGACCCAGTACTTC. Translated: CASSLPSGRAEETQYF.

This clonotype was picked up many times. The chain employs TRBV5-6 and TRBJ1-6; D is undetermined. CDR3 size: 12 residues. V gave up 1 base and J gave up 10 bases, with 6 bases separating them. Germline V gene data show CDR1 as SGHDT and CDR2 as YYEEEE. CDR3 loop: CASSLRGSPLHF. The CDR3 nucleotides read TGTGCCAGCAGCTTGAGAGGATCACCCCTCCACTTT.

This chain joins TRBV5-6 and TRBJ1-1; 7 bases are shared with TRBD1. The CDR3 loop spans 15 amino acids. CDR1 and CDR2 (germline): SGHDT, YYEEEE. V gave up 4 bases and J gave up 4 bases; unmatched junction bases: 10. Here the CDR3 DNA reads TGTGCCAGCAGCGGCCAGACAGGGTTTGGCACTGAAGCTTTCTTT. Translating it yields CASSGQTGFGTEAFF.

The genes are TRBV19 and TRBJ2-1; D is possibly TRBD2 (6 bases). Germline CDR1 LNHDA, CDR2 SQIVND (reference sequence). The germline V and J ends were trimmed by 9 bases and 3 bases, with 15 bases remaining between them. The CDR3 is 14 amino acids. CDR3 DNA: TGTGCCAGCTCCGGTTGGGAGGACTACAATGAGCAGTTCTTC. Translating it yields CASSGWEDYNEQFF.